This T cell receptor beta chain derives from a study of blood T cell repertoires in COVID-19. Per the original methods: For nucleated cells, counts were estimated from reference gene primer amplification. TCRdb's table, derived via immunoSEQ multiplex PCR, lists solely in-frame clones and lacks some. That table supplies the V and J calls and clone size; D and trimming were determined from the DNA. The sample contains 25,000 to 30,000 clones, approximately 82% of which appear only once. The V end was cut by 7 bases, the J end by 6 bases, with 14 bases between. Germline values: CDR1 SNHLY, CDR2 FYNNEI. The CDR3 is 13 residues long.

Sequenced sample: peripheral blood. The chain couples TRBV2 to TRBJ2-3; D unclear. The sequence came from a man older than 75 with active or convalescent COVID-19. CDR3 residues: CASIDGFRDTQYF. CDR3 coding DNA: TGTGCCAGCATTGACGGGTTTAGGGATACGCAGTATTTT.